One sample yielded the 8 T cell receptor beta chains listed below, sequenced in a study of OX40 agonist ivuxolimab in advanced cancers. Using immunoSEQ multiplex PCR, the repertoire was profiled, and TCRdb retains in-frame clones only, with some absent. The data contain 70,000 to 90,000 clones, roughly 89% of them seen just once; the ten biggest clones take up 9.5% to 12%. Material: CD4+ or CD8+ T cells sorted from blood, obtained in a trial of the OX40 agonist ivuxolimab. Receptors were obtained from an adult with an advanced solid tumor such as melanoma, head and neck, liver or kidney cancer.

This clone was recorded once. The chain combines TRBV5-1 with TRBJ1-4; D unresolved. This CDR3 is built from 16 residues. Germline assignment: CDR1 SGHRS and CDR2 YFSETQ. The germline V and J ends were trimmed by 4 bases and 0 bases, with 13 bases remaining between them. The CDR3: CASSPGAEATNEKLFF. The CDR3 region has the DNA TGCGCCAGCAGCCCCGGAGCAGAGGCAACTAATGAAAAACTGTTTTTT.

This chain joins TRBV10-2 and TRBJ2-3; 7 nucleotides match TRBD2. The ends lost 7 bases at V and 2 bases at J; junction bases unmatched: 6. This CDR3 comprises 14 residues. Germline values: CDR1 WSHSY, CDR2 SAAADI. For the CDR3, the DNA is TGCGCCAGCACCTGGCTAGCGGTCACAGATACGCAGTATTTT. Translated, it gives CASTWLAVTDTQYF.

The rearrangement links TRBV7-8 to TRBJ2-7, with D possibly TRBD2 on 6 matching bases. Germline V gene data show CDR1 as SGHVS and CDR2 as FQNEAQ. CDR3 length: 13 residues. V was shortened by 4 bases and J by 2 bases, with 9 bases between the two germline ends. The CDR3 bases are TGTGCCAGCAGCTCGGGACTGCCCTACGAGCAGTACTTC. Residues: CASSSGLPYEQYF.

The V and J genes are TRBV10-3 and TRBJ2-3; no reliable D call. Trimming cost V 4 bases and J 0 bases, with 8 bases left between them. Germline assignment: CDR1 ENHRY and CDR2 SYGVKD. This CDR3 is built from 14 residues. The CDR3 DNA reads as TGTGCCATCAGTGGATCGGGTAGCACAGATACGCAGTATTTT. It is translated as CAISGSGSTDTQYF.

This chain joins TRBV9 and TRBJ2-2; D gene unclear. The germline V gene encodes CDR1 SGDLS and CDR2 YYNGEE. The CDR3 is made up of 15 amino acids. V was shortened by 1 base and J by 1 base, with 8 bases between the two germline ends. DNA for the CDR3: TGTGCCAGCAGCGTAAGACTCGGGAACACCGGGGAGCTGTTTTTT. Encoded protein: CASSVRLGNTGELFF.

This chain joins TRBV5-1 and TRBJ2-3; D may correspond to TRBD1 or TRBD2 (5 bases each). The CDR3 runs to 15 residues. V was trimmed by 4 bases and J by 0 bases, leaving 12 bases between them. Germline V CDR1 and CDR2: SGHRS, YFSETQ. The CDR3: CASSTGLHSTDTQYF. CDR3 nucleotide sequence: TGCGCCAGCAGCACAGGACTCCATAGCACAGATACGCAGTATTTT. Supplemented by reference TRBV5-1 and TRBJ2-3, the full variable domain reads KAGVTQTPRYLIKTRGQQVTLSCSPISGHRSVSWYQQTPGQGLQFLFEYFSETQRNKGNFPGRFSGRQFSNSRSEMNVSTLELGDSALYLCASSTGLHSTDTQYFGPGTRLTVL.

This chain connects TRBV11-3 to TRBJ1-1; no reliable D call. CDR3 size: 13 residues. V lost 5 bases, J lost 0 bases, and 7 bases lay in between. CDR1 is SGHNT and CDR2 is YENEEA in the germline V gene. The CDR3: CASSATVNTEAFF. For the CDR3, the DNA is TGTGCCAGCAGCGCGACCGTGAACACTGAAGCTTTCTTT.

The J gene is TRBJ2-3, the V gene TRBV5-4; the D gene is possibly TRBD1 (6 bases). V shed 1 base and J shed 4 bases, with 13 bases lying between them. This CDR3 region has 15 residues. Germline loops: CDR1 SGHNT, CDR2 YYREEE (reference sequence). The CDR3 sequence: CASSLNRATSDTQYF. The CDR3 nucleotides are TGTGCCAGCAGCTTGAACAGGGCCACCTCAGATACGCAGTATTTT.